The 14 T cell receptor beta chains listed next were all sequenced from one sample in a study of cytotoxic CD8 clonotypes in ibrutinib-treated CLL. Assay used: immunoSEQ multiplex PCR; TCRdb lists only in-frame clones, some missing. The table lists 200,000 to 250,000 clones, approximately 70% of them singletons. This sample comprised PBMCs, obtained after 12 months of ibrutinib treatment. These receptors originate from a human donor with chronic lymphocytic leukemia.

The chain links TRBV5-5 to TRBJ2-5; D possibly corresponds to TRBD2 (7 bases). CDR3 length: 14 amino acids. Per germline, CDR1 SGHKS and CDR2 YYEKEE (reference sequence). V lost 4 bases and J lost 5, with 15 bases in between. Here the CDR3 reads CASSEAGGRETQYF. For the CDR3, the DNA is TGTGCCAGCAGCGAGGCCGGGGGGCGGGAGACCCAGTACTTC.

V is TRBV20-1 and J is TRBJ1-2; no clear D gene. The CDR3 is 11 amino acids. CDR1 DFQATT and CDR2 SNEGSKA come from the germline V gene (reference sequence). V dropped 0 bases and J dropped 9 bases, with 8 bases sitting between them. CDR3 in DNA: TGCAGTGCTAGAGAGGGCACTCGCTACACCTTC. Amino acids: CSAREGTRYTF.

The gene calls are TRBV28 and TRBJ2-7; unclear D gene. Germline CDR1 MDHEN, CDR2 SYDVKM. The CDR3 runs 15 residues. Trimming removed 5 bases at V and 2 bases at J, with 16 bases between. DNA for the CDR3: TGTGCCAGCAGTCCGGCCTTAGGGAAGACCTACGAGCAGTACTTC. It yields the protein CASSPALGKTYEQYF.

The rearrangement links TRBV6-6 to TRBJ2-6; no clear D gene. Trimming shortened V by 3 bases and J by 2 bases, and 5 bases separated the two germline ends. This CDR3 is 14 amino acids long. Germline lookup yields CDR1 MNHNY and CDR2 SVGAGI (reference sequence). The CDR3 here is CASSYGTGANVLTF. CDR3 nucleotide sequence: TGTGCCAGCAGTTATGGGACTGGGGCCAACGTCCTGACTTTC.

The chain has TRBV30 and TRBJ2-2; possible D gene TRBD1, 6 bases. The germline gives CDR1 GTSNPN, CDR2 SVGIG (reference sequence). Trimming cost V 3 bases and J 3 bases, with 14 bases left between them. The CDR3 is 15 amino acids. The CDR3 sequence: CAWSTGTIYTGELFF. In nucleotides, the CDR3 is TGTGCCTGGAGCACAGGGACAATATACACCGGGGAGCTGTTTTTT.

This clone was counted between two and nine times. V gene TRBV5-1 combines with J gene TRBJ2-2; D is uncertain. The CDR3 length is 15 residues. Germline CDR1 SGHRS, CDR2 YFSETQ. V dropped 6 bases and J dropped 6 bases, with 18 bases sitting between them. The CDR3 nucleotides read TGCGCCAGCATCGCAGGAGATGTATTGGCCGGGGAGCTGTTTTTT. It translates to CASIAGDVLAGELFF.

This clone was recorded a few times. The chain joins TRBV6-5 to TRBJ1-2; D uncertain. V was trimmed by 2 bases and J by 7 bases, leaving 14 bases between them. The CDR3 totals 14 residues. The germline V gene has CDR1 MNHEY and CDR2 SVGAGI. CDR3 DNA sequence: TGTGCCAGCAGTTACGGATATAGGCGAGGTGGCTACACCTTC. Protein: CASSYGYRRGGYTF.

With regard to this clone: The same CDR3 can be traced to other DNA sequences in this sample. This chain connects TRBV9 to TRBJ1-2; no definite D call. This CDR3 contains 14 residues. Germline assignment: CDR1 SGDLS and CDR2 YYNGEE. Trimming removed 0 bases from V and 0 bases from J, with 6 bases in between. The CDR3 bases are TGTGCCAGCAGCGTAGGTGGTGCTAACTATGGCTACACCTTC. Translating it yields CASSVGGANYGYTF.

The chain employs TRBV2 and TRBJ1-2; D may be TRBD1 (5 bases). Germline V lookup: CDR1 SNHLY, CDR2 FYNNEI. There are 15 residues in the CDR3. V was shortened by 6 bases and J by 4 bases, with 18 bases between the two germline ends. This CDR3 is CASRISGKMSYGYTF. CDR3 DNA sequence: TGTGCCAGCAGGATCTCAGGGAAGATGAGCTATGGCTACACCTTC. Full variable domain (outside the CDR3, taken from reference TRBV2 and TRBJ1-2): EPEVTQTPSHQVTQMGQEVILRCVPISNHLYFYWYRQILGQKVEFLVSFYNNEISEKSEIFDDQFSVERPDGSNFTLKIRSTKLEDSAMYFCASRISGKMSYGYTFGSGTRLTVV.

This clone was counted a single time. The chain recombines TRBV18 with TRBJ2-7; D possibly uses TRBD1 or TRBD2 (5 bases each). CDR1 and CDR2 from the germline V gene are KGHSH and LQKENI. CDR3 length equals 12 residues. Trimming took 6 bases from V and 3 from J, leaving 9 bases between them. DNA for the CDR3: TGTGCCAGCTCGGGGGAAGGCTACGAGCAGTACTTC. Encoded protein: CASSGEGYEQYF.

The rearrangement links TRBV11-1 to TRBJ2-7; the D is unclear. This CDR3 region has 13 residues. CDR1 and CDR2 (germline): SGHAT, FQDESV (reference sequence). Trimming stripped 10 bases from V and 3 bases from J, with 16 bases between. The CDR3 nucleotides read TGTGCCACCACTCCTATAGAACTCTACGAGCAGTACTTC. Its protein product is CATTPIELYEQYF.

V gene TRBV30 combines with J gene TRBJ2-3; D is ambiguous. The CDR3 is made up of 11 amino acids. V was clipped by 2 bases and J by 6 bases, with 6 bases between them. Germline CDR1 is GTSNPN and CDR2 is SVGIG (reference sequence). The CDR3 loop reads CAWSRADTQYF. CDR3 nucleotide sequence: TGTGCCTGGAGTAGAGCTGATACGCAGTATTTT.

In this sample, this clone turned up a few times. The chain has TRBV4-2 and TRBJ1-3, with 7 bases fitting TRBD1. The germline V gene has CDR1 LGHNA and CDR2 YNFKEQ. There are 16 residues in the CDR3. V was clipped by 4 bases and J by 0 bases; unmatched bases: 6. CDR3 protein: CASSPATGSSGNTIYF. The CDR3 nucleotides read TGTGCCAGCAGCCCCGCGACAGGGTCCTCTGGAAACACCATATATTTT.

This sequence joins TRBV4-3 and TRBJ2-2; the match to TRBD2 covers 8 bases. Trimming removed 0 bases from V and 4 bases from J; junction bases left unmatched: 4. The CDR3 has 16 amino acids. Germline V gives CDR1 LGHNA, CDR2 YSLEER. CDR3 sequence: CASSQERLAGTGELFF. Here the CDR3 DNA reads TGCGCCAGCAGCCAAGAAAGGCTAGCGGGCACCGGGGAGCTGTTTTTT.